These 19 T cell receptor beta chains originate from one sample sequenced in a study of OX40 agonist ivuxolimab in advanced cancers. The protocol was immunoSEQ multiplex PCR, while the TCRdb copy is restricted to in-frame clones and leaves out a portion. This repertoire shows some 46,000 clones, nearly 80% found once; its top ten account for 3.9%. Sequenced material: CD4+ or CD8+ T cells sorted from blood, taken in a trial of the OX40 agonist ivuxolimab. Receptors were obtained from an adult with an advanced solid tumor such as melanoma, head and neck, liver or kidney cancer.

The chain has TRBV7-2 and TRBJ2-7; possibly TRBD2 for D (6 bases). Germline V CDR1 and CDR2: SGHTA, FQGNSA. The length of the CDR3 is 18 residues. Trimming left V 1 base short and J 9 bases short, with 28 bases between. The CDR3 region is CASSLVPLRLGTGYVQYF. Written as DNA, the CDR3 is TGTGCCAGCAGCTTAGTACCCCTCCGACTCGGGACTGGGTATGTGCAGTACTTC.

Comment on this clone: This CDR3 is also generated by other DNA sequences in the sample. The V call is TRBV7-3, the J call TRBJ2-1; the match to TRBD2 covers 7 bases. The CDR3 spans 15 residues. CDR1 SGHTA and CDR2 FQGTGA come from the germline V gene. V dropped 5 bases and J dropped 2; count of bases not matched to a gene: 6. The CDR3 nucleotides are TGTGCCAGCAGCCCCCGGACTAGTACCTACAATGAGCAGTTCTTC. Translation: CASSPRTSTYNEQFF.

This clone was recorded a few times. CDR3 bases: TGTGCCAACAAATGGGGAAATGAGCAGTTCTTC. This codes for CANKWGNEQFF. The V and J genes are TRBV30 and TRBJ2-1; no reliable D call. Germline-derived CDR1 and CDR2 are GTSNPN and SVGIG (reference sequence). The CDR3 length is 11 residues. Trimming shortened V by 8 bases and J by 7 bases, and 12 bases separated the two germline ends.

This clone showed up just a few times. The J gene is TRBJ1-1, the V gene TRBV7-9, with no clear D. Germline V gives CDR1 SEHNR, CDR2 FQNEAQ (reference sequence). Trimming left V 4 bases short and J 0 bases short, with 12 bases between. The CDR3 consists of 15 residues. The DNA for the CDR3 is TGTGCCAGCAGCTGGGAGGGCAGACTGAACACTGAAGCTTTCTTT. The encoded protein is CASSWEGRLNTEAFF.

This chain joins TRBV7-9 and TRBJ1-1, with D possibly TRBD1 on 5 matching bases. Between the trimmed V and J ends, which lost 5 bases and 3 bases, there was a span of 16 bases. Germline assignment: CDR1 SEHNR and CDR2 FQNEAQ (reference sequence). This CDR3 is 15 amino acids long. This chain's CDR3 is CASSPGRGRDTEAFF. CDR3 nucleotides: TGTGCCAGCAGCCCAGGTCGGGGCAGGGACACTGAAGCTTTCTTT.

V gene TRBV10-3 combines with J gene TRBJ2-5, with 9 bases lining up with TRBD2. Trimming cost V 7 bases and J 1 base; bases outside gene matches: 7. The CDR3 is made up of 15 amino acids. Germline V gives CDR1 ENHRY, CDR2 SYGVKD. Written as DNA, the CDR3 is TGTGCCATCAAGGGCGGGGGGGCCCTCCAAGAGACCCAGTACTTC. Encoded protein: CAIKGGGALQETQYF.

V gene TRBV28 combines with J gene TRBJ1-2, with TRBD1 identical over 8 bases. Trimming at V came to 5 bases and at J to 5 bases, leaving 4 bases not matched to a gene. Germline assignment: CDR1 MDHEN and CDR2 SYDVKM. The CDR3 consists of 13 residues. Here the CDR3 reads CASSPDRAYGYTF. CDR3 nucleotide sequence: TGTGCCAGCAGTCCGGACAGGGCTTATGGCTACACCTTC.

The rearrangement uses TRBV7-9 and TRBJ1-2; 8 bases map to TRBD1. Germline V CDR1 and CDR2: SEHNR, FQNEAQ (reference sequence). With 5 bases clipped from V and 6 bases from J, the junction kept 8 bases outside the gene matches. CDR3 length: 14 amino acids. As DNA, the CDR3 is TGTGCCAGCAGCCATCCGGACAGGGAGGATGGCTACACCTTC. Encoded protein: CASSHPDREDGYTF.

This chain links TRBV20-1 with TRBJ2-5, with D perhaps assigned TRBD1 or TRBD2 (5 bases each). The germline V gene encodes CDR1 DFQATT and CDR2 SNEGSKA (reference sequence). The CDR3 loop spans 11 amino acids. Trimming left V 6 bases short and J 11 bases short, with 16 bases between. The CDR3 region has the DNA TGCAGTGCGCCCCAGGGAGATGGGCAGTACTTC. Amino acid sequence: CSAPQGDGQYF.

The J gene is TRBJ2-7, the V gene TRBV29-1, with 9 bases matching TRBD1. This CDR3 comprises 13 residues. Trimming cost V 6 bases and J 2 bases; bases outside gene matches: 5. The germline gives CDR1 SQVTM, CDR2 ANQGSEA. DNA for the CDR3: TGCAGCGTAGCCCGGGACAGGGCCTACGAGCAGTACTTC. Its protein is CSVARDRAYEQYF.

This chain uses TRBV4-3 with TRBJ2-1; D might be TRBD2 (6 bases). The germline gives CDR1 LGHNA, CDR2 YSLEER. The CDR3 length is 19 residues. The V end lost 0 bases, the J end lost 5 bases, and 23 bases lay between the germline ends. The chain's CDR3 is CASSQDPPSAGPDNNEQFF. The CDR3 bases are TGCGCCAGCAGCCAAGATCCCCCCAGTGCGGGGCCTGATAACAATGAGCAGTTCTTC.

This clone showed up just a few times. The sample holds other DNA sequences that translate to the same CDR3. The J gene is TRBJ1-2, the V gene TRBV7-2, with TRBD1 identical over 12 bases. This CDR3 comprises 16 residues. The germline V gene has CDR1 SGHTA and CDR2 FQGNSA. V shed 2 bases and J 7 bases; nucleotides not matched to a gene: 8. The CDR3 DNA is TGTGCCAGCAGCTTACAGGGACAGGGGGCGGGGCGTGGCTACACCTTC. Protein: CASSLQGQGAGRGYTF.

The rearrangement joins TRBV19 to TRBJ1-4, with D perhaps TRBD1 (6 bases). The V end was cut by 2 bases, the J end by 8 bases, with 9 bases between. This CDR3 spans 13 amino acids. Germline-derived CDR1 and CDR2 are LNHDA and SQIVND (reference sequence). The CDR3 loop is CASSIQGNEKLFF. As DNA, the CDR3 is TGTGCCAGTAGTATACAGGGGAACGAAAAACTGTTTTTT. The full variable domain, with the rest looked up from reference TRBV19 and TRBJ1-4, is DGGITQSPKYLFRKEGQNVTLSCEQNLNHDAMYWYRQDPGQGLRLIYYSQIVNDFQKGDIAEGYSVSREKKESFPLTVTSAQKNPTAFYLCASSIQGNEKLFFGSGTQLSVL.

V and J are TRBV6-5 and TRBJ1-1; a weak D match, TRBD1 (5 bases). Germline V CDR1 and CDR2: MNHEY, SVGAGI. This CDR3 region has 14 residues. V lost 2 bases, J lost 4 bases, and 11 bases lay in between. The CDR3: CASSYQTGGTEAFF. In DNA, the CDR3 is TGTGCCAGCAGTTACCAAACTGGGGGCACTGAAGCTTTCTTT.

The V and J genes are TRBV29-1 and TRBJ2-3; D uncertain. The CDR3 runs 12 residues. Germline CDR1 and CDR2: SQVTM and ANQGSEA. Trimming pared 4 bases from V and 4 bases from J, leaving 9 bases between. CDR3 region: CSVVRNSDTQYF. The CDR3 nucleotides read TGCAGCGTTGTTAGGAATTCAGATACGCAGTATTTT.

In this sample, this clone turned up once. The genes are TRBV5-5 and TRBJ2-7; 7 nucleotides line up with TRBD2. The junction had 11 bases not matched to a gene; V was cut back by 0 bases and J by 2 bases. Germline V CDR1 and CDR2: SGHKS, YYEKEE (reference sequence). The length of the CDR3 is 17 residues. In DNA form, the CDR3 reads TGTGCCAGCAGCTTGGCGTCTTGGCAGGGAGGGACCTACGAGCAGTACTTC. It specifies CASSLASWQGGTYEQYF.

V usage is TRBV6-5 and J usage is TRBJ1-2; 8 positions agree with TRBD1. V lost 7 bases, J lost 8 bases, and 12 bases stayed unmatched. Germline V CDR1 and CDR2: MNHEY, SVGAGI. This CDR3 is 14 amino acids long. This CDR3 reads CASNVIQGARGYTF. As DNA, the CDR3 is TGTGCCAGCAACGTTATCCAGGGGGCAAGGGGCTACACCTTC.

The CDR3 spells CASSLGTGGAGEMNTEAFF. The CDR3 DNA follows: TGCGCCAGCAGCTTGGGCACAGGGGGGGCCGGAGAAATGAACACTGAAGCTTTCTTT. The chain couples TRBV5-1 to TRBJ1-1, with 8 bases that match TRBD1. The CDR3 has 19 amino acids. Germline CDR1 is SGHRS and CDR2 is YFSETQ. The J segment lost 0 bases and the V segment lost 0 bases, leaving 13 bases of the junction unmatched. The variable domain in full, completed from reference TRBV5-1 and TRBJ1-1, reads KAGVTQTPRYLIKTRGQQVTLSCSPISGHRSVSWYQQTPGQGLQFLFEYFSETQRNKGNFPGRFSGRQFSNSRSEMNVSTLELGDSALYLCASSLGTGGAGEMNTEAFFGQGTRLTVV.

This sequence joins TRBV28 and TRBJ2-7; D unresolved. Germline assignment: CDR1 MDHEN and CDR2 SYDVKM. CDR3 length: 11 residues. The V end lost 7 bases, the J end lost 7 bases, and 11 bases lay between the germline ends. CDR3 amino acids: CASTYQEEQYF. CDR3 nucleotide sequence: TGTGCCAGCACCTACCAGGAGGAGCAGTACTTC.